This T cell receptor beta chain was documented in a study of OX40 agonist ivuxolimab in advanced cancers. The J segment lost 7 bases and the V segment lost 0 bases, leaving 4 bases of the junction unmatched. Germline V gives CDR1 SGHKS, CDR2 YYEKEE (reference sequence). This CDR3 region has 15 residues. TCRdb keeps only in-frame clones here, not all; method: immunoSEQ multiplex PCR. Here the sample spans almost 65,000 clones, approximately 80% being singletons. This receptor was obtained from an adult with an advanced solid tumor such as melanoma, head and neck, liver or kidney cancer. The genes are TRBV5-5 and TRBJ2-1; 10 bases fit TRBD2. Sequencing was performed on CD4+ or CD8+ T cells sorted from blood, taken in a trial of the OX40 agonist ivuxolimab. CDR3 DNA: TGTGCCAGCAGCTTGGAGGGACTAGCGTCTAATGAGCAGTTCTTC. Protein sequence: CASSLEGLASNEQFF.